Reported below is one T cell receptor (beta chain). As yet, its antigen is unknown. This sample was taken from a study of cytomegalovirus exposure and HLA in healthy donors. Study summary: An analysis done earlier identified around 100 million unique TCR beta sequences from approximately 200 million T cells. Most donors, roughly 77% of approximately 400 genotyped, fell in the Caucasian-associated ancestry cluster. Points from the study as a whole: Near-uniform donor sequencing depth was presumed by presence/absence analyses.

PCR used 60 Vbeta primers and 13 Jbeta primers. Generated by immunoSEQ multiplex PCR, the TCRdb table keeps only in-frame clones and is missing some. This table holds 100,000 to 150,000 clones, about 80% found once. Germline V gives CDR1 SGDLS, CDR2 YYNGEE. V shed 3 bases, J shed 1 base, and the junction held 10 bases outside the gene matches. This CDR3 comprises 17 residues. V and J are TRBV9 and TRBJ2-5, with 9 bases identical to TRBD2. The sequenced material came from PBMCs. This TCR came from a middle-aged woman in good health and CMV-seropositive. CDR3 residues: CASSAGGASGTQETQYF. CDR3 nucleotides: TGTGCCAGCAGCGCGGGGGGGGCTAGCGGGACCCAAGAGACCCAGTACTTC. Combining the CDR3 with reference TRBV9 and TRBJ2-5 gives the whole variable domain DSGVTQTPKHLITATGQRVTLRCSPRSGDLSVYWYQQSLDQGLQFLIQYYNGEERAKGNILERFSAQQFPDLHSELNLSSLELGDSALYFCASSAGGASGTQETQYFGPGTRLLVL.